This TCR beta chain is from a study of blood T cells in healthy people across ages. Germline lookup yields CDR1 DFQATT and CDR2 SNEGSKA (reference sequence). Trimming left V 0 bases short and J 2 bases short, with 10 bases between. This CDR3 has 14 amino acids. For the second PCR, which ran for 7 to 11 cycles, a sample-barcoded 5' primer and a J-beta primer mix were used. TCRdb fed the 5' RACE reads into MiXCR, producing one record per CDR3 protein. The sample contains around 900,000 distinct CDR3 sequences, 45% to 60% of which appear only once. Sequencing input: blood. This TCR came from a woman aged 60-75 years in good health. The chain carries TRBV20-1 and TRBJ1-2, with D perhaps TRBD1 (5 bases). The CDR3 spells CSARDPRANYGYTF. CDR3 nucleotide sequence: TGCAGTGCTAGAGATCCCAGGGCCAACTATGGCTACACCTTC.